The rows below give T cell receptor beta chains drawn from one sample of a study of CD8+CD57+ T cells in acquired aplastic anemia. TCRdb itself ran the reads through MiXCR, one entry per CDR3 protein. Here the sample spans around 200,000 distinct CDR3 sequences, about half being singletons. The specimen sequenced was sorted CD4+, CD8+, or CD8+CD57+ T cells (not recorded which) from PBMCs. These receptor sequences come from a human donor with aplastic anemia. Each CDR3 is given with its conserved first and last residue.

j_call	v_call	cdr3_aa
TRBJ2-5	TRBV7-2	CASSLQYLTETQYF
TRBJ1-6	TRBV5-5	CASSPTGDSPSPLHF
TRBJ1-1	TRBV9	CASSVSEGTNTEAFF
TRBJ1-2	TRBV2	CASSEWGQASNYGYTF
TRBJ2-7	TRBV7-3	CASSLGTAGEQYF
TRBJ2-2	TRBV7-3	CASTPTSGGYHTGELFF
TRBJ2-3	TRBV20-1	CSAREPRSGKSTDTQYF
TRBJ1-2	TRBV29-1	CSGGTGSYGYTF
TRBJ2-1	TRBV29-1	CSSGTSGGLFF
TRBJ2-5	TRBV6-1	CASSEWETQYF
TRBJ1-2	TRBV7-9	CASSLLVDRGLGGYTF
TRBJ1-1	TRBV6-5	CASTKTGGREAFF
TRBJ2-1	TRBV30	CAWNQARYEQFF
TRBJ2-3	TRBV5-4	CASSRGGGLGADTQYF
TRBJ2-2	TRBV7-6	CASSYRPGHTNTGELFF